This is a list of T cell receptor beta chains from one sample in a study of cytomegalovirus exposure and HLA in healthy donors. Sequencing was performed with immunoSEQ multiplex PCR; in TCRdb, only in-frame clones are kept and a portion is missing. Among approximately 220,000 clones, around four fifths were seen once, and the ten largest hold roughly 0.71%. Sequenced sample: PBMCs. The receptors derive from a boy aged 2 to 10 in good health and CMV-seronegative. Each CDR3 is given with its conserved first and last residue. Each record gives: CDR3 protein, CDR3 DNA, V gene, D gene, clone size, J gene. A D gene is named only where the DNA matches it firmly. The size of a clone is reported for some rows only, either as once, few or many, or as a class for expanded clones.

CDR3 protein: CASSLGGTGRTGELFF; CDR3 DNA: TGTGCCAGCAGCCTGGGAGGGACCGGGAGGACCGGGGAGCTGTTTTTT; V gene: TRBV7-8; D gene: TRBD2; clone size: once; J gene: TRBJ2-2
CDR3 protein: CAWSVFPDSLEEKLFF; CDR3 DNA: TGTGCCTGGAGTGTATTTCCCGACTCTTTGGAGGAAAAACTGTTTTTT; V gene: TRBV30; D gene: -; clone size: few; J gene: TRBJ1-4
CDR3 protein: CATSRDPAGGGNEQFF; CDR3 DNA: TGTGCCACCAGCAGAGATCCGGCAGGGGGAGGCAATGAGCAGTTCTTC; V gene: TRBV15; D gene: -; clone size: -; J gene: TRBJ2-1
CDR3 protein: CASSNRDASYPYGYTF; CDR3 DNA: TGTGCCAGCAGCAACAGGGACGCCTCCTACCCCTATGGCTACACCTTC; V gene: TRBV5-6; D gene: -; clone size: -; J gene: TRBJ1-2
CDR3 protein: CASSIDLGGYEQYF; CDR3 DNA: TGTGCCAGTAGTATAGATCTCGGGGGCTACGAGCAGTACTTC; V gene: TRBV19; D gene: -; clone size: -; J gene: TRBJ2-7
CDR3 protein: CASSLRLAGGQVRTGELFF; CDR3 DNA: TGCGCCAGCAGCCTCCGACTAGCGGGGGGGCAGGTTCGCACCGGGGAGCTGTTTTTT; V gene: TRBV4-1; D gene: TRBD2; clone size: -; J gene: TRBJ2-2
CDR3 protein: CASSGTVETQYF; CDR3 DNA: TGTGCCAGCAGTGGGACAGTAGAGACCCAGTACTTC; V gene: TRBV6-1; D gene: -; clone size: -; J gene: TRBJ2-5
CDR3 protein: CASSRDYSVGNTIYF; CDR3 DNA: TGTGCCAGCAGCCGGGACTACTCCGTGGGGAACACCATATATTTT; V gene: TRBV7-6; D gene: -; clone size: -; J gene: TRBJ1-3
CDR3 protein: CASSSPDFNEQFF; CDR3 DNA: TGTGCCAGCAGCTCCCCCGACTTCAATGAGCAGTTCTTC; V gene: TRBV11-2; D gene: -; clone size: -; J gene: TRBJ2-1
CDR3 protein: CATSRGNSGRTDTQYF; CDR3 DNA: TGTGCCACCAGCAGGGGCAATAGCGGGCGCACAGATACGCAGTATTTT; V gene: TRBV15; D gene: TRBD2; clone size: once; J gene: TRBJ2-3
CDR3 protein: CASSPGLAPYTQYF; CDR3 DNA: TGTGCCAGCTCACCGGGACTAGCCCCGTATACGCAGTATTTT; V gene: TRBV18; D gene: TRBD2; clone size: -; J gene: TRBJ2-3
CDR3 protein: CAWSVEGELFF; CDR3 DNA: TGTGCCTGGAGTGTCGAGGGGGAGCTGTTTTTT; V gene: TRBV30; D gene: -; clone size: -; J gene: TRBJ2-2
CDR3 protein: CSVGGSDTQYF; CDR3 DNA: TGCAGCGTTGGAGGGTCCGATACGCAGTATTTT; V gene: TRBV29-1; D gene: -; clone size: -; J gene: TRBJ2-3
CDR3 protein: CASSVEGGGADQETQYF; CDR3 DNA: TGTGCCAGCAGCGTAGAGGGAGGTGGGGCGGACCAAGAGACCCAGTACTTC; V gene: TRBV9; D gene: -; clone size: -; J gene: TRBJ2-5
CDR3 protein: CASSLTTTDTQYF; CDR3 DNA: TGTGCCAGCAGCTTAACTACCACAGATACGCAGTATTTT; V gene: TRBV11-3; D gene: -; clone size: -; J gene: TRBJ2-3
CDR3 protein: CASSSPAGSNTEAFF; CDR3 DNA: TGTGCCAGCAGCTCCCCGGCGGGTTCGAACACTGAAGCTTTCTTT; V gene: TRBV7-9; D gene: -; clone size: -; J gene: TRBJ1-1
CDR3 protein: CASSLPTRDSLSYEQYF; CDR3 DNA: TGCGCCAGCAGCCTTCCTACACGGGACAGCCTCTCCTACGAGCAGTACTTC; V gene: TRBV5-1; D gene: TRBD1; clone size: -; J gene: TRBJ2-7
CDR3 protein: CASSLDSTGEQFF; CDR3 DNA: TGTGCCAGCAGTTTAGATAGTACGGGTGAGCAGTTCTTC; V gene: TRBV27; D gene: -; clone size: -; J gene: TRBJ2-1
CDR3 protein: CASSLAERLVDEQFF; CDR3 DNA: TGCGCCAGCAGCTTGGCCGAACGACTAGTCGATGAGCAGTTCTTC; V gene: TRBV5-1; D gene: -; clone size: -; J gene: TRBJ2-1
CDR3 protein: CASSILQGANYGYTF; CDR3 DNA: TGTGCCAGCAGCATACTACAGGGGGCGAACTATGGCTACACCTTC; V gene: TRBV7-2; D gene: TRBD1; clone size: -; J gene: TRBJ1-2
CDR3 protein: CASSLGGQVQFF; CDR3 DNA: TGTGCCAGCAGCTTGGGTGGACAGGTTCAGTTCTTC; V gene: TRBV11-3; D gene: TRBD1; clone size: -; J gene: TRBJ2-1
CDR3 protein: CASSPGGGGNTEAFF; CDR3 DNA: TGTGCCAGCAGCCCTGGAGGGGGGGGGAACACTGAAGCTTTCTTT; V gene: TRBV7-3; D gene: -; clone size: -; J gene: TRBJ1-1
CDR3 protein: CASSPHRGGYTEAFF; CDR3 DNA: TGTGCCAGCAGCCCGCACAGGGGTGGTTACACTGAAGCTTTCTTT; V gene: TRBV9; D gene: TRBD1; clone size: -; J gene: TRBJ1-1
CDR3 protein: CASSEIAGGRVKEYF; CDR3 DNA: TGTGCCAGCAGTGAAATAGCGGGGGGGCGGGTAAAGGAGTACTTC; V gene: TRBV6-1; D gene: TRBD2; clone size: -; J gene: TRBJ2-7
CDR3 protein: CASSLKNGGYSYEQYF; CDR3 DNA: TGTGCCAGCAGTTTAAAGAACGGAGGATACTCCTACGAGCAGTACTTC; V gene: TRBV27; D gene: -; clone size: -; J gene: TRBJ2-7
CDR3 protein: CASMEGNYGYTF; CDR3 DNA: TGTGCCAGCATGGAGGGTAACTATGGCTACACCTTC; V gene: TRBV6-6; D gene: -; clone size: -; J gene: TRBJ1-2
CDR3 protein: CASSDAGTMTYEQYF; CDR3 DNA: TGTGCCAGCAGTGACGCCGGGACTATGACCTACGAGCAGTACTTC; V gene: TRBV25-1; D gene: TRBD2; clone size: -; J gene: TRBJ2-7
CDR3 protein: CASSFPRETSTDTQYF; CDR3 DNA: TGTGCCAGCAGCTTCCCCAGGGAAACTAGCACAGATACGCAGTATTTT; V gene: TRBV7-6; D gene: -; clone size: -; J gene: TRBJ2-3
CDR3 protein: CASSLEIAGETQYF; CDR3 DNA: TGTGCCAGCAGCTTAGAGATAGCAGGGGAGACCCAGTACTTC; V gene: TRBV7-9; D gene: -; clone size: -; J gene: TRBJ2-5
CDR3 protein: CASSYSEGVNDGYTF; CDR3 DNA: TGTGCCAGCAGTTACTCTGAGGGGGTTAACGATGGCTACACCTTC; V gene: TRBV6-5; D gene: -; clone size: -; J gene: TRBJ1-2
CDR3 protein: CAWSFRGRRTEAFF; CDR3 DNA: TGTGCCTGGAGTTTTAGGGGGCGCAGGACTGAAGCTTTCTTT; V gene: TRBV30; D gene: TRBD1; clone size: -; J gene: TRBJ1-1
CDR3 protein: CASTKEGTSSYEQYF; CDR3 DNA: TGTGCCAGCACTAAGGAAGGGACTAGCTCCTACGAGCAGTACTTC; V gene: TRBV2; D gene: TRBD2; clone size: -; J gene: TRBJ2-7
CDR3 protein: CASSPVIYTEAFF; CDR3 DNA: TGTGCCAGCAGCCCGGTGATATACACTGAAGCTTTCTTT; V gene: TRBV7-2; D gene: -; clone size: -; J gene: TRBJ1-1
CDR3 protein: CASSLTGVWTEAFF; CDR3 DNA: TGTGCCAGCAGTCTAACAGGGGTTTGGACTGAAGCTTTCTTT; V gene: TRBV2; D gene: TRBD1; clone size: few; J gene: TRBJ1-1
CDR3 protein: CASRPGGLAGPRELFF; CDR3 DNA: TGTGCCAGTAGACCCGGGGGACTAGCGGGACCGAGGGAGCTGTTTTTT; V gene: TRBV19; D gene: TRBD2; clone size: once; J gene: TRBJ2-2
CDR3 protein: CAIDREGNQPQHF; CDR3 DNA: TGTGCCATAGACAGGGAAGGCAATCAGCCCCAGCATTTT; V gene: TRBV6-1; D gene: TRBD1; clone size: -; J gene: TRBJ1-5
CDR3 protein: CAISGTGDQPQHF; CDR3 DNA: TGTGCCATCAGTGGGACAGGGGATCAGCCCCAGCATTTT; V gene: TRBV10-3; D gene: TRBD1; clone size: few; J gene: TRBJ1-5
CDR3 protein: CASISAWAAFF; CDR3 DNA: TGTGCCAGCATTTCCGCGTGGGCAGCTTTCTTT; V gene: TRBV28; D gene: -; clone size: -; J gene: TRBJ1-1
CDR3 protein: CASGLGTINYGYTF; CDR3 DNA: TGTGCTAGTGGTTTGGGGACAATTAACTATGGCTACACCTTC; V gene: TRBV12-5; D gene: -; clone size: -; J gene: TRBJ1-2
CDR3 protein: CASSEGGPYNEQYF; CDR3 DNA: TGTGCCAGCAGTGAAGGGGGGCCCTACAACGAGCAGTACTTC; V gene: TRBV6-1; D gene: -; clone size: -; J gene: TRBJ2-7
CDR3 protein: CASSWTAGGPGNEQFF; CDR3 DNA: TGCGCCAGCAGCTGGACAGCGGGAGGGCCAGGGAATGAGCAGTTCTTC; V gene: TRBV5-1; D gene: TRBD2; clone size: once; J gene: TRBJ2-1
CDR3 protein: CATSRDRGGTGNTGELFF; CDR3 DNA: TGTGCCACCAGCAGAGATCGTGGAGGGACAGGGAACACCGGGGAGCTGTTTTTT; V gene: TRBV15; D gene: TRBD1; clone size: few; J gene: TRBJ2-2
CDR3 protein: CAWSVLWQGTAFF; CDR3 DNA: TGTGCCTGGAGTGTACTGTGGCAGGGGACGGCTTTCTTT; V gene: TRBV30; D gene: -; clone size: few; J gene: TRBJ1-1
CDR3 protein: CASSLLAGDYEQYF; CDR3 DNA: TGTGCCAGCAGCTTACTAGCGGGGGACTACGAGCAGTACTTC; V gene: TRBV5-6; D gene: TRBD2; clone size: few; J gene: TRBJ2-7
CDR3 protein: CASSVDGGVTYEQYF; CDR3 DNA: TGTGCCAGCAGCGTAGATGGAGGGGTCACCTACGAGCAGTACTTC; V gene: TRBV9; D gene: -; clone size: -; J gene: TRBJ2-7
CDR3 protein: CASSTPQNYGYTF; CDR3 DNA: TGTGCCAGCAGTACCCCCCAGAATTATGGCTACACCTTC; V gene: TRBV27; D gene: -; clone size: once; J gene: TRBJ1-2
CDR3 protein: CASSLPQASNQPQHF; CDR3 DNA: TGCGCCAGCAGCTTGCCGCAGGCAAGCAATCAGCCCCAGCATTTT; V gene: TRBV5-1; D gene: -; clone size: -; J gene: TRBJ1-5
CDR3 protein: CASSLGLAGDGETQYF; CDR3 DNA: TGTGCCAGCAGCTTAGGACTAGCGGGGGACGGGGAGACCCAGTACTTC; V gene: TRBV7-3; D gene: TRBD2; clone size: once; J gene: TRBJ2-5
CDR3 protein: CASSSSSGFFNYEQYF; CDR3 DNA: TGTGCCAGCAGTTCCTCGAGCGGATTCTTCAACTACGAGCAGTACTTC; V gene: TRBV6-5; D gene: -; clone size: -; J gene: TRBJ2-7
CDR3 protein: CASSQEGLGEQYF; CDR3 DNA: TGCGCCAGCAGCCAAGAGGGACTAGGCGAGCAGTACTTC; V gene: TRBV4-1; D gene: TRBD2; clone size: -; J gene: TRBJ2-7
CDR3 protein: CASSYRTRTDTQYF; CDR3 DNA: TGTGCCAGCAGTTACCGGACTCGCACAGATACGCAGTATTTT; V gene: TRBV6-5; D gene: -; clone size: -; J gene: TRBJ2-3